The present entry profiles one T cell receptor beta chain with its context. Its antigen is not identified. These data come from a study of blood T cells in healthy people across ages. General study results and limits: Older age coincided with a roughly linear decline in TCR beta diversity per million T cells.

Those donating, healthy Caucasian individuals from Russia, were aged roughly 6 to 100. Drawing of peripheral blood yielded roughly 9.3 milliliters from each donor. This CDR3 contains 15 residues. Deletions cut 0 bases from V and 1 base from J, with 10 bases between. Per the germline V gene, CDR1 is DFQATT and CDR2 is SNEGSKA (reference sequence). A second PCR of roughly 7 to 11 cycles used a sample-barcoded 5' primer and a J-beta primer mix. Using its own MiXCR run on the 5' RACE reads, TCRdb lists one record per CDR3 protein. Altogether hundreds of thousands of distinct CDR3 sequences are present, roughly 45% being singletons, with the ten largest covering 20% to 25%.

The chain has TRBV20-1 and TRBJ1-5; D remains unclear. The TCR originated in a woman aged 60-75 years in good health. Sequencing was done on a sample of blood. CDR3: CSARDLRRSNQPQHF. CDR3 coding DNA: TGCAGTGCTAGAGATCTGAGAAGGAGCAATCAGCCCCAGCATTTT.